One sample yielded the 23 T cell receptor beta chains listed below, sequenced in a study of blood T cell repertoires in COVID-19. Produced via immunoSEQ multiplex PCR; TCRdb's table is partial and in-frame only. This table has some 320,000 clones, around nine tenths appearing once. The sequenced material came from PBMCs or T cells enriched from blood (not recorded which). Source of these receptors: a man between 60 and 70 years old who had recovered from COVID-19.

This chain connects TRBV7-2 to TRBJ2-3; possibly TRBD1 for D (6 bases). V was shortened by 8 bases and J by 0 bases, with 18 bases between the two germline ends. Germline V gene lookup returns CDR1 SGHTA and CDR2 FQGNSA. This CDR3 contains 16 residues. CDR3 sequence (DNA): TGTGCCAGCGGAAACCAAGACAGGAGCAGCACAGATACGCAGTATTTT. Translating it yields CASGNQDRSSTDTQYF.

The genes are TRBV5-1 and TRBJ2-5; D is uncertain. The CDR3 length is 14 residues. Trimming pared 4 bases from V and 7 bases from J, leaving 17 bases between. The germline gives CDR1 SGHRS, CDR2 YFSETQ. CDR3 sequence: CASSPSQQGGTQYF. The CDR3 nucleotides are TGCGCCAGCAGCCCTTCCCAACAAGGCGGGACCCAGTACTTC.

V and J are TRBV24-1 and TRBJ2-7; D not certain. The germline V gene has CDR1 KGHDR and CDR2 SFDVKD. V dropped 3 bases and J dropped 3 bases, with 14 bases sitting between them. This CDR3 has 15 residues. CDR3 residues: CATSDSTSSLYEQYF. DNA of the CDR3: TGTGCCACCAGTGATAGCACCAGTAGCCTCTACGAGCAGTACTTC.

This chain uses TRBV3-1 (or the pseudogene TRBV3-2) with TRBJ2-2; TRBD2 might be the D (6 bases). Germline CDR1 and CDR2: LGHDT and YNNKEL (reference sequence). This CDR3 region has 13 residues. Trimming shortened V by 4 bases and J by 7 bases, and 10 bases separated the two germline ends. The CDR3 is CASSPGTFGELFF. CDR3 DNA sequence: TGTGCCAGCAGCCCGGGGACTTTCGGGGAGCTGTTTTTT.

The CDR3 DNA sequence: TGTGCCAGCAGCAAAAGTCCAGGGGGGAGCAATCAGCCCCAGCATTTT. Its translation is CASSKSPGGSNQPQHF. The V gene is TRBV5-8, the J gene TRBJ1-5; 7 bases are shared with TRBD1. J was trimmed by 1 base and V by 4 bases; bases with no gene match: 8. Germline V gene data show CDR1 as SGHTS and CDR2 as YDEGEE. The CDR3 length is 16 residues.

V and J are TRBV30 and TRBJ2-1; 10 positions agree with TRBD1. CDR3 length: 14 residues. Germline-derived CDR1 and CDR2 are GTSNPN and SVGIG (reference sequence). V lost 2 bases and J lost 6; bases outside the gene matches: 4. This chain's CDR3 is CAWSRDRGVNEQFF. CDR3 DNA: TGTGCCTGGAGTCGGGACAGGGGAGTCAATGAGCAGTTCTTC.

The chain couples TRBV19 to TRBJ1-2; 7 positions match TRBD1. This CDR3 is 14 amino acids long. J was trimmed by 1 base and V by 4 bases; bases with no gene match: 3. Germline-derived CDR1 and CDR2 are LNHDA and SQIVND (reference sequence). CDR3 residues: CASSKDRVNYGYTF. CDR3 sequence (DNA): TGTGCCAGTAGTAAAGACAGGGTTAACTATGGCTACACCTTC.

The chain has TRBV19 and TRBJ1-5; D uncertain. The germline V and J ends were trimmed by 7 bases and 5 bases, with 12 bases remaining between them. The CDR3 has 13 amino acids. Looked up from germline, CDR1 is LNHDA and CDR2 is SQIVND (reference sequence). As DNA, the CDR3 is TGTGCCAGTACCTCTAAGGCGGATCAGCCCCAGCATTTT. It yields the protein CASTSKADQPQHF.

This clone was counted a single time. The CDR3 nucleotides read TGTGCCAGCAGCCCCCGGACAGGGGACCACGAGCAGTACTTC. It codes for CASSPRTGDHEQYF. The rearrangement uses TRBV9 and TRBJ2-7; 9 bases map to TRBD1. Unmatched junction bases numbered 7, after V lost 4 bases and J lost 5 bases. There are 14 residues in the CDR3. Germline CDR1 is SGDLS and CDR2 is YYNGEE.

The chain carries TRBV6-5 and TRBJ2-1, with TRBD2 matching 11 bases. CDR1 and CDR2 from the germline V gene are MNHEY and SVGAGI. V trimming: 5 bases; J trimming: 4 bases; junction bases outside the gene matches: 4. CDR3 size: 15 residues. CDR3 sequence (DNA): TGTGCCAGCAGTCTTGGACTAGCGGGTTACAATGAGCAGTTCTTC. It encodes CASSLGLAGYNEQFF.

The chain carries TRBV6-5 and TRBJ2-7, with 7 bases matching TRBD1. The length of the CDR3 is 15 residues. The V segment lost 2 bases and the J segment 5 bases; nucleotides outside the gene matches: 9. CDR1 MNHEY and CDR2 SVGAGI come from the germline V gene. CDR3 sequence reads: CASSYGRGLFDEQYF. The CDR3 DNA sequence: TGTGCCAGCAGTTACGGTAGGGGGCTTTTCGACGAGCAGTACTTC.

The V gene is TRBV11-3, the J gene TRBJ2-3; TRBD2 aligns across 8 bases. This CDR3 has 16 residues. Germline trimming cut 5 bases from V and 1 base from J; bases unmatched to any gene: 8. Germline assignment: CDR1 SGHNT and CDR2 YENEEA. CDR3 DNA: TGTGCCAGCAGCGTTAGCGGGACCGGGGGCACAGATACGCAGTATTTT. This codes for CASSVSGTGGTDTQYF. The whole variable domain, filled in from reference TRBV11-3 and TRBJ2-3, reads EAGVVQSPRYKIIEKKQPVAFWCNPISGHNTLYWYLQNLGQGPELLIRYENEEAVDDSQLPKDRFSAERLKGVDSTLKIQPAELGDSAVYLCASSVSGTGGTDTQYFGPGTRLTVL.

J is TRBJ2-5 and V is TRBV15, with 9 bases lining up with TRBD1. Per the germline V gene, CDR1 is LNHNV and CDR2 is YYDKDF (reference sequence). The CDR3 extends over 16 amino acids. The ends lost 3 bases at V and 1 base at J; junction bases unmatched: 6. Written as DNA, the CDR3 is TGTGCCACCAGCAGTGGACAGGGGCCCATCCAAGAGACCCAGTACTTC. As protein: CATSSGQGPIQETQYF.

This clone has just a few counts. The genes are TRBV2 and TRBJ1-5; D is undetermined. Germline V gene lookup returns CDR1 SNHLY and CDR2 FYNNEI. This CDR3 has 13 amino acids. V lost 7 bases to trimming and J lost 0 bases, with 7 bases between them. The CDR3 nucleotides read TGTGCCAGCAAGCAGGATAGCAATCAGCCCCAGCATTTT. Amino acid sequence: CASKQDSNQPQHF.

The CDR3 nucleotides are TGTGCCAGTAGTGCTCATTTGGACAGCCAAGAGACCCAGTACTTC. Its translation is CASSAHLDSQETQYF. The chain couples TRBV19 to TRBJ2-5, with a tentative D call TRBD1 (6 bases). The germline CDR1 and CDR2 sequences are LNHDA and SQIVND (reference sequence). This CDR3 has 15 residues. The V gene lost 5 bases and the J gene lost 1 base, with 14 bases spanning the gap.

Written as DNA, the CDR3 is TGTGCCAGCAGCTTAGGGGGTAGCGGGAGAATATACGAGCAGTACTTC. It codes for CASSLGGSGRIYEQYF. V is TRBV7-2 and J is TRBJ2-7; TRBD2 matches at 9 bases. Germline V gives CDR1 SGHTA, CDR2 FQGNSA. The trim removed 1 base at V and 4 bases at J, leaving 8 bases unmatched. CDR3 length: 16 amino acids.

The V gene is TRBV5-1, the J gene TRBJ2-1; 11 bases align to TRBD2. Germline V CDR1 and CDR2: SGHRS, YFSETQ. J gave up 2 bases and V 6 bases, and 7 bases lay outside the gene matches. The CDR3 is 16 amino acids. CDR3 sequence: CASTEKLAGAYNEQFF. The CDR3 DNA reads TGCGCCAGCACCGAGAAACTAGCGGGAGCCTACAATGAGCAGTTCTTC.

The chain employs TRBV19 and TRBJ2-3; D call uncertain. The germline CDR1 and CDR2 sequences are LNHDA and SQIVND (reference sequence). V was cut by 2 bases and J by 3 bases, with 6 bases left in between. The CDR3 contains 13 residues. DNA of the CDR3: TGTGCCAGTAGTATAACACCGACAGATACGCAGTATTTT. This gives the protein CASSITPTDTQYF.

CDR3 sequence: CASLFGQGAHEQYF. In nucleotides, the CDR3 is TGTGCCAGCCTATTCGGACAGGGGGCCCACGAGCAGTACTTC. The rearrangement links TRBV6-5 to TRBJ2-7; TRBD1 matches 11 bases. Trimming cost V 8 bases and J 5 bases; bases outside gene matches: 8. The CDR3 covers 14 residues. CDR1 and CDR2 (germline): MNHEY, SVGAGI.

The rearrangement uses TRBV12-3 or TRBV12-4 and TRBJ1-1; TRBD1 agrees at 8 bases. V dropped 6 bases and J dropped 3; count of bases not matched to a gene: 3. CDR3 size: 13 residues. The CDR3 sequence is CASRDREDTEAFF. The CDR3 coding sequence is TGTGCCAGCAGGGACAGGGAGGACACTGAAGCTTTCTTT.

Remarks on this clone: Other DNA sequences within the sample encode an identical CDR3. The chain carries TRBV28 and TRBJ1-5; no definite D call. Trimming took 6 bases from V and 1 from J, leaving 4 bases between them. This CDR3 spans 12 amino acids. From germline, CDR1 is MDHEN and CDR2 SYDVKM. CDR3 region: CASRQSNQPQHF. Here the CDR3 DNA reads TGTGCCAGCAGACAAAGCAATCAGCCCCAGCATTTT.

The V call is TRBV2, the J call TRBJ2-7; TRBD1 is a possible D gene (5 bases). The CDR3 extends over 12 amino acids. Germline V gene sequence: CDR1 SNHLY, CDR2 FYNNEI. The ends were cut back, 11 bases at V and 2 bases at J, with 13 bases in the middle. DNA of the CDR3: TGTGCCTCCCAAACGACAGCCTACGAGCAGTACTTC. It yields the protein CASQTTAYEQYF.

This chain links TRBV5-4 with TRBJ2-5; TRBD2 matches 7 bases. The V gene's germline CDR1 is SGHNT and CDR2 YYREEE (reference sequence). Unmatched junction bases numbered 13, after V lost 4 bases and J lost 4 bases. This CDR3 is 16 amino acids long. This CDR3 is CASSGRTSGGLETQYF. CDR3 in DNA: TGTGCCAGCAGCGGGAGGACTAGTGGGGGTCTAGAGACCCAGTACTTC.